This T cell receptor (beta chain) originates from a study of blood T cells in healthy people across ages. On this clonotype itself: Its target is unknown.

The V gene lost 5 bases and the J gene lost 6 bases, with 12 bases spanning the gap. Germline V gene lookup returns CDR1 MNHEY and CDR2 SVGAGI. This CDR3 spans 13 amino acids. Primers used in a second PCR of roughly 6 to 11 cycles were a sample-barcoded 5' primer and a J-beta primer mix. MiXCR, applied by TCRdb to the 5' RACE reads, yields one record per CDR3 protein. In the table there are over 1,200,000 distinct CDR3 sequences, approximately 63% of which are singletons. Study-level points and caveats: While age rose, TCR beta diversity per million T cells dropped in a roughly linear way. Strong correlation was found linking TCR beta diversity to naive T cell percentage.

The sequenced sample consisted of blood. The sequence came from a man younger than 30 in good health. The gene calls are TRBV6-5 and TRBJ2-3, with D maybe TRBD1 (5 bases). CDR3 nucleotides: TGTGCCAGCAGTACCCTGAAGGGGGATACGCAGTATTTT. Translating it yields CASSTLKGDTQYF.